The rows below give T cell receptor beta chains drawn from one sample of a study of T cell repertoires in cytomegalovirus infection. TCRdb ran MiXCR on the reads and lists one entry per CDR3 protein. The table lists fewer than 1,000,000 distinct CDR3 sequences, approximately 31% of them singletons. Their target antigens are unknown. The specimen comprised cultured CD8+ T cells from PBMCs, sampled from culture after CMV antigen stimulation. Receptors originate from a human donor in good health (CMV status not recorded). Some clones in this sample may be carry-over from other donors' samples. Both conserved end residues are part of each CDR3. The D gene is left open where the match is weak. A row's size may be missing; if present it is once, few, many or a size class.

TRBJ2-1,TRBV5-8,few,-,TGTGCCAGCAGCCCGTTCAGGGACGTCTCCTACAATGAGCAGTTCTTC,CASSPFRDVSYNEQFF
TRBJ2-1,TRBV2,few,TRBD1,TGTGCCAGCAGTCTATTGTCAGGGGGCGTCTACAATGAGCAGTTCTTC,CASSLLSGGVYNEQFF
TRBJ1-2,TRBV6-2/TRBV6-3,few,TRBD1,TGTGCCAGCTCCTGGACAGGGGATGGTGGCTACACCTTC,CASSWTGDGGYTF
TRBJ2-5,TRBV6-6,-,TRBD1,TGTGCCACCTACAGGGGGTATTCAAGGGAGACCCAGTACTTC,CATYRGYSRETQYF
TRBJ2-7,TRBV10-3,few,TRBD1,TGTGCCATCAGTGAGTCTGAGCGTCGCGGGACAGGGATGAGGGAGCAGTACTTC,CAISESERRGTGMREQYF
TRBJ2-1,TRBV6-1,many,-,TGTGCCAGCAGTGATTCGTTCCTCTACACAGGCCGGGATCGTAAGCAGTTCTTC,CASSDSFLYTGRDRKQFF
TRBJ2-5,TRBV7-3,many,-,TGTGCCAGCAGCTTAGCCCTTGGGGGGGGCACGGAGACCCAGTACTTC,CASSLALGGGTETQYF
TRBJ1-1,TRBV6-2/TRBV6-3,-,TRBD1,TGTGCCAGCAGCCCTCCCTTACTATTATCGACAGGGACTTCGAACACTGAAGCTTTCTTT,CASSPPLLLSTGTSNTEAFF
TRBJ1-1,TRBV6-2/TRBV6-3,few,TRBD1,TGTGCCAGCAGTTCCCACAGGGGGCACACTGAAGCTTTCTTT,CASSSHRGHTEAFF
TRBJ2-1,TRBV6-5,-,TRBD2,TGTGCCAGCAGTCGTCCCGGGACTACCGACAATGAGCAGTTCTTC,CASSRPGTTDNEQFF
TRBJ2-1,TRBV11-3,once,TRBD1,TGTGCCAGCAGCTCCCGACAGGGGAGCGATGAGCAGTTCTTC,CASSSRQGSDEQFF
TRBJ2-2,TRBV2,-,-,TGTGCCAGTGAAGGGGGGCAGAGCACCGGGGAGCTGTTTTTT,CASEGGQSTGELFF
TRBJ1-5,TRBV28,-,-,TGTGCCAGCTTCGACAGGCCCCCAAGGGAAAGCAATCAGCCCCAGCATTTT,CASFDRPPRESNQPQHF
TRBJ1-4,TRBV4-1,-,TRBD1,TGTGCCAGCAGCCAAGATGAGGGACAGGGGAGGGAAAAACTGTTTTTT,CASSQDEGQGREKLFF
TRBJ2-5,TRBV7-6,-,-,-,CASSLRVGTGTETLYF
TRBJ2-7,TRBV6-5,-,TRBD1,TGTGCCAGCAGTTGGGGGACAGGGCGCTACGAGCAGTACTTC,CASSWGTGRYEQYF
TRBJ1-4,TRBV7-2,many,-,TGTGCCGGGGATGAAAAACTGTTTTTT,CAGDEKLFF
TRBJ2-3,TRBV4-2,-,-,TGTGCCAGCAGCCAAGCCCCGACGGAGGGGCGGGCAGATACGCAGTATTTT,CASSQAPTEGRADTQYF
TRBJ1-5,TRBV2,-,-,TGTGCCGTCAAGGGGGTTAGCAATCAGCCCCAGCATTTT,CAVKGVSNQPQHF
TRBJ2-3,TRBV6-6,-,TRBD2,TGTGCCATCGAACCGGCGGGGGGGACAGATACGCAGTATTTT,CAIEPAGGTDTQYF
TRBJ2-7,TRBV19,-,-,TGTGCCAGTAGTATCGGGGGACCGGCGTACGAGCAGTACTTC,CASSIGGPAYEQYF
TRBJ2-3,TRBV12-3/TRBV12-4,many,-,TGTGCCAGCAGTTCCCCTGGCAGCCCAGATACGCAGTATTTT,CASSSPGSPDTQYF
TRBJ2-2,TRBV4-3,few,-,TGCGCCAGCAGCCAAGATGGGGCAGGGGCGGCCGGGGAGCTGTTTTTT,CASSQDGAGAAGELFF
TRBJ1-2,TRBV9,-,-,TGTGCCAGCAGTCACCACAGAGGTTACATCGGGACATCGGTTGAGGGCTACACCTTC,CASSHHRGYIGTSVEGYTF